The 5 T cell receptor beta chains listed next were all sequenced from one sample in a study of PD-L1 blockade in urothelial cancer. Clones were read by immunoSEQ multiplex PCR, and TCRdb kept only the in-frame ones, dropping some. Of about 52,000 clones listed, roughly four fifths are singletons. Time point given: pretreatment peripheral blood. The starting material was PBMCs, obtained around atezolizumab (anti-PD-L1) treatment. The source of these receptors is a man between 65 and 85 years old with urothelial cancer.

V usage is TRBV28 and J usage is TRBJ1-1; the match to TRBD1 covers 12 bases. The CDR3 covers 16 residues. In germline, CDR1 is MDHEN, CDR2 SYDVKM. V lost 4 bases and J lost 7; bases outside the gene matches: 10. The CDR3 here is CASSSGGTGGHHEAFF. CDR3 DNA sequence: TGTGCCAGCAGTTCAGGAGGGACAGGGGGCCATCATGAAGCTTTCTTT.

The chain employs TRBV30 and TRBJ1-3; D ambiguous. V lost 8 bases to trimming and J lost 3 bases, with 11 bases between them. Germline lookup yields CDR1 GTSNPN and CDR2 SVGIG (reference sequence). The CDR3 extends over 12 amino acids. CDR3 nucleotides: TGTGCCCGGACCTCCGGTGGAAACACCATATATTTT. Translating it yields CARTSGGNTIYF.

This chain uses TRBV28 with TRBJ1-1; D is ambiguous. Germline CDR1 reads MDHEN; CDR2 reads SYDVKM. V was cut by 5 bases and J by 10 bases, with 11 bases left in between. The CDR3 spans 11 residues. The CDR3 region has the DNA TGTGCCAGCAGTCCCTCGGCGGGAGCTTTCTTT. Amino acids: CASSPSAGAFF.

The rearrangement links TRBV12-5 to TRBJ2-3; D gene unclear. V lost 1 base and J 6 bases, leaving 11 bases between the germline ends. The CDR3 contains 14 residues. The germline gives CDR1 LGHNT, CDR2 FRNRAP. The CDR3 sequence: CASGLGNQRDTQYF. The CDR3 nucleotides read TGTGCTAGTGGTTTGGGTAACCAGAGGGATACGCAGTATTTT.

The gene calls are TRBV5-1 and TRBJ2-7, with TRBD1 matching over 9 bases. CDR1 is SGHRS, CDR2 YFSETQ, per germline. The CDR3 extends over 13 amino acids. The ends lost 4 bases at V and 7 bases at J; junction bases unmatched: 6. The CDR3 DNA reads TGCGCCAGCAGCATAACAGGGGGCAGAGAGCAGTACTTC. It codes for CASSITGGREQYF.